This entry features one T cell receptor beta chain sequence. Antigen specificity is unknown. The data were obtained in a study of cytomegalovirus exposure and HLA in healthy donors. Study conclusions and caveats: The authors later linked a missense DCLRE1C variant to TCR beta V- and J-gene trimming. Reportedly, fewer N-insertions than the roughly 600-donor mean appeared in an Asian-associated ancestry cluster in a later analysis. More than 150 TCR beta chains were listed as cytomegalovirus-associated.

Germline lookup yields CDR1 SGHTA and CDR2 FQGTGA. CDR3 size: 14 residues. Between the trimmed V and J ends, which lost 6 bases and 3 bases, there was a span of 14 bases. Primers included in the PCR were 60 Vbeta and 13 Jbeta primers. The data were produced by immunoSEQ multiplex PCR, yet TCRdb's version contains in-frame clones alone and is incomplete. The sample lists 100,000 to 120,000 clones, 75% to 85% seen once, with over 5% in the top ten. This TCR was recovered from a man between 18 and 35 years old in good health and CMV-seronegative. The rearrangement links TRBV7-3 to TRBJ1-1; weak D call: TRBD1 (5 bases). Sample: PBMCs. The CDR3 DNA reads as TGTGCCAGCAGTTCCACCTTAGGGGACACTGAAGCTTTCTTT. Translation gives CASSSTLGDTEAFF.